This T cell receptor (beta chain) was recovered during a study of T cells in Graves' hyperthyroidism and ophthalmopathy. RNA transcripts yielded amplified TCR beta CDR3 regions. First-round RT-PCR with HTBI primers amplified the TCR CDR3 region. TCRdb re-derived calls from the multiplex PCR reads in MiXCR, one entry per CDR3 protein. The sample carries about 400,000 distinct CDR3 sequences, approximately 13% recorded once. This clonotype was counted ten times or more. The antigen remains unidentified. Overall study results and limits: With a median lead of about six months before onset, the model predicted ophthalmopathy.

Graves' hyperthyroidism was deemed stable given no ophthalmopathy progression within 18 months. The PBMCs were taken from around 9 ml of fresh peripheral blood. The CDR3 spans 13 residues. V trimming: 5 bases; J trimming: 4 bases; junction bases outside the gene matches: 6. CDR1 GTSNPN and CDR2 SVGIG come from the germline V gene (reference sequence). The TCR originated in a woman aged 18-29 years with Graves' hyperthyroidism. The chain is built from TRBV30 and TRBJ1-1; 8 bases are shared with TRBD1. The sample was blood. CDR3: CAWADRGGTEAFF. CDR3 nucleotide sequence: TGTGCCTGGGCTGACAGGGGCGGCACTGAAGCTTTCTTT.